This paragraph reports one T cell receptor (beta chain). CDR3 size: 18 residues. V lost 6 bases to trimming and J lost 8 bases, with 31 bases between them. Germline-derived CDR1 and CDR2 are SNHLY and FYNNEI. The source of the sample is a study of blood T cell repertoires in COVID-19. Study in general: The origin of the acute and convalescent COVID-19 samples was the United States, Italy and Spain. PBMCs, B-cell-depleted T cells, or T cells provided the cDNA or gDNA that made up the material.

Authors' analysis steps: From reference gene primer amplification, estimates of nucleated cell counts were derived. Profiled with immunoSEQ multiplex PCR; TCRdb holds only in-frame clones, not every one. Clone size and V and J calls were adopted from that table, with D and trimming inferred from the DNA. The data show tens of thousands of clones, around 83% seen once. The source of this sequence is an older man with active or convalescent COVID-19. The V and J genes are TRBV2 and TRBJ2-5; D remains unclear. The sample consisted of peripheral blood. The CDR3 here is CASSLLWAAGLAQGTQYF. The CDR3 region has the DNA TGTGCCAGCAGCCTTCTGTGGGCTGCCGGTCTGGCACAAGGTACCCAGTACTTC. Full variable domain (missing parts from reference TRBV2 and TRBJ2-5): EPEVTQTPSHQVTQMGQEVILRCVPISNHLYFYWYRQILGQKVEFLVSFYNNEISEKSEIFDDQFSVERPDGSNFTLKIRSTKLEDSAMYFCASSLLWAAGLAQGTQYFGPGTRLLVL.